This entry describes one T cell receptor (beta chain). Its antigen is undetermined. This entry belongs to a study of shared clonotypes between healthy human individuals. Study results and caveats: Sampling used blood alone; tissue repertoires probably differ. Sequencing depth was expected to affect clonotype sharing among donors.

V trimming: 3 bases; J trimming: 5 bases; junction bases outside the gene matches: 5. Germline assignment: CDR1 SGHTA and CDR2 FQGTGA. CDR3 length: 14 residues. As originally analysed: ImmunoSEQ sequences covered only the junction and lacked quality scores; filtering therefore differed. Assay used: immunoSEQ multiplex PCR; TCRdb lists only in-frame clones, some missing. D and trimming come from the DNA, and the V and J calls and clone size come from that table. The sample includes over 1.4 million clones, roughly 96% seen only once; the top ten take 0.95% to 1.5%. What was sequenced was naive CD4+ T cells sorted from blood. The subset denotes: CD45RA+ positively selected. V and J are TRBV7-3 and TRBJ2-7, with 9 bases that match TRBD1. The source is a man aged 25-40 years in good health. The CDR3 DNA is TGTGCCAGCAGCTTTGGGGGACAGGGCAACGAGCAGTACTTC. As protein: CASSFGGQGNEQYF.